The 30 T cell receptor beta chains in this list originate from one sample, sequenced in a study of blood T cells in healthy people across ages. A J-beta primer mix and a sample-barcoded 5' primer were used in a second PCR of roughly 6 to 11 cycles. TCRdb ran MiXCR on the 5' RACE reads and lists one entry per CDR3 protein. The sample includes hundreds of thousands of distinct CDR3 sequences, 52% seen only once; the top ten take roughly 14%. Sequenced sample: blood. The receptors here all came from a woman older than 75 in good health.

The rearrangement uses TRBV5-1 and TRBJ2-1; possibly TRBD1 or TRBD2 for D (6 bases each). Germline V gene sequence: CDR1 SGHRS, CDR2 YFSETQ. This CDR3 is 13 amino acids long. Deletions cut 6 bases from V and 7 bases from J, with 14 bases between. The CDR3 DNA reads TGCGCCAGCAAGGCGGGAACAGGGAATGAGCAGTTCTTC. Translation gives CASKAGTGNEQFF.

The V call is TRBV6-6, the J call TRBJ2-5; D is unresolved. Germline CDR1 and CDR2: MNHNY and SVGAGI (reference sequence). V lost 0 bases and J lost 1, with 9 bases in between. CDR3 length: 15 amino acids. In nucleotides, the CDR3 is TGTGCCAGCAGTTACTCTCGGCAGACCCAAGAGACCCAGTACTTC. Translation: CASSYSRQTQETQYF.

This clonotype was seen many times. A junction boundary mismatches the germline segment, possibly from a read error. The chain combines TRBV7-7 with TRBJ2-5; D gene ambiguous. Per germline, CDR1 SSHAT and CDR2 FNYEAQ (reference sequence). The CDR3 consists of 13 residues. The DNA of the CDR3 is TGTGCTAGCAGCTCGTCGCTAGAAGAGACCCAGTACTTC. Protein: CASSSSLEETQYF.

As regards this clonotype: This may be a read error: a much more frequent sequence differs by one nucleotide. V usage is TRBV29-1 and J usage is TRBJ2-1; 11 positions agree with TRBD2. The germline CDR1 and CDR2 sequences are SQVTM and ANQGSEA. This CDR3 is 18 amino acids long. CDR3 DNA: TGCAGCGTTTATAGCGGGAGGGCCCTCGATCCCGTCTACAGTGAGCAGTTCTTC. The encoded protein is CSVYSGRALDPVYSEQFF.

This clonotype was counted many times. This chain joins TRBV2 and TRBJ2-5; tentative D call: TRBD2 (5 bases). The CDR3 loop spans 13 amino acids. V lost 4 bases and J lost 2, with 8 bases in between. CDR1 is SNHLY, CDR2 FYNNEI, per germline. In DNA, the CDR3 is TGTGCCAGCAGTGCTTCGGGGCAAGAGACCCAGTACTTC. This translates into CASSASGQETQYF.

This clonotype showed up many times. The V gene is TRBV5-1, the J gene TRBJ2-7; D not certain. V shed 6 bases and J shed 6 bases, with 16 bases lying between them. The length of the CDR3 is 13 residues. The germline V gene has CDR1 SGHRS and CDR2 YFSETQ. The chain's CDR3 is CASTPDSRPEQYF. CDR3 nucleotides: TGCGCCAGCACCCCTGATAGCAGGCCCGAGCAGTACTTC.

The chain joins TRBV4-3 to TRBJ2-7; 8 bases are a match to TRBD1. The DNA end is more similar to TRBJ2-5, so the J call may be wrong. Germline V gene sequence: CDR1 LGHNA, CDR2 YSLEER. This CDR3 comprises 16 residues. The CDR3 region is CASSQDFAGGPGTQYF. CDR3 nucleotides: TGCGCCAGCAGCCAAGATTTCGCAGGGGGCCCAGGGACCCAGTACTTC.

This clonotype was counted a few times. The V and J genes are TRBV12-3 or TRBV12-4 and TRBJ2-2; D is unclear. V lost 3 bases, J lost 4 bases, and 6 bases lay in between. This CDR3 region has 13 residues. In nucleotides, the CDR3 is TGTGCCAGCAGTTTGGTGGTCACCGGGGAGCTGTTTTTT. Translating gives CASSLVVTGELFF.

The chain couples TRBV6-5 to TRBJ1-3; D might be TRBD1 (5 bases). Per germline, CDR1 MNHEY and CDR2 SVGAGI. This CDR3 has 13 amino acids. V was cut by 6 bases and J by 4 bases, with 10 bases left in between. The CDR3 reads CASSGGRGNTIYF. CDR3 in DNA: TGTGCCAGCAGCGGGGGACGGGGAAACACCATATATTTT.

The chain combines TRBV15 with TRBJ2-7; no firm D call. Germline-derived CDR1 and CDR2 are LNHNV and YYDKDF (reference sequence). This CDR3 has 14 residues. V shed 0 bases and J shed 3 bases, with 9 bases lying between them. The DNA for the CDR3 is TGTGCCACCAGCAGAGAGCCCGGTCTCTACGAGCAGTACTTC. Its protein product is CATSREPGLYEQYF.

This clonotype was seen only once. The chain recombines TRBV6-2 or TRBV6-3 with TRBJ2-1; 7 nucleotides align to TRBD2. This CDR3 region has 14 residues. The germline V gene encodes CDR1 MNHEY and CDR2 SVGEGT. The V segment lost 5 bases and the J segment 6 bases; nucleotides outside the gene matches: 7. In DNA form, the CDR3 reads TGTGCCAGCAGTGGGCGGGAGACACTCAATGAGCAGTTCTTC. It encodes CASSGRETLNEQFF.

This clonotype has only one observation. A read error may be the cause here, since a much bigger clone is one base away. The V and J genes are TRBV12-3 or TRBV12-4 and TRBJ2-1; tentative D call: TRBD2 (6 bases). The CDR3 consists of 11 residues. CDR3 region: CGSSPGGEQFF. As DNA, the CDR3 is TGTGGCAGCAGTCCCGGGGGTGAGCAGTTCTTC.

This clonotype was picked up a small number of times. The CDR3 here is CASSLAGSEAFF. CDR3 in DNA: TGTGCCAGCAGCTTAGCGGGGTCTGAAGCTTTCTTT. The gene calls are TRBV7-9 and TRBJ1-1, with D unclear. Looked up from germline, CDR1 is SEHNR and CDR2 is FQNEAQ (reference sequence). This CDR3 contains 12 residues. The V end lost 0 bases, the J end lost 6 bases, and 5 bases lay between the germline ends. Supplemented by reference TRBV7-9 and TRBJ1-1, the full variable domain reads DTGVSQNPRHKITKRGQNVTFRCDPISEHNRLYWYRQTLGQGPEFLTYFQNEAQLEKSRLLSDRFSAERPKGSFSTLEIQRTEQGDSAMYLCASSLAGSEAFFGQGTRLTVV.

The rearrangement uses TRBV29-1 and TRBJ2-3, with a tentative D call TRBD1 (8 bases). This CDR3 has 14 amino acids. CDR1 and CDR2 (germline): SQVTM, ANQGSEA. V was cut by 6 bases and J by 3 bases, with 16 bases left in between. Written as DNA, the CDR3 is TGCAGCGTGGTGACAGGGGAGGGAACAGATACGCAGTATTTT. It codes for CSVVTGEGTDTQYF.

The rearrangement joins TRBV7-9 to TRBJ2-1; D is uncertain. V shed 2 bases and J shed 2 bases, with 13 bases lying between them. CDR3 length: 16 residues. The germline CDR1 and CDR2 sequences are SEHNR and FQNEAQ (reference sequence). The CDR3 spells CASSLIGVSTYNEQFF. CDR3 bases: TGTGCCAGCAGCTTAATTGGGGTCAGCACCTACAATGAGCAGTTCTTC. The full variable domain, its missing parts supplied by reference TRBV7-9 and TRBJ2-1, is DTGVSQNPRHKITKRGQNVTFRCDPISEHNRLYWYRQTLGQGPEFLTYFQNEAQLEKSRLLSDRFSAERPKGSFSTLEIQRTEQGDSAMYLCASSLIGVSTYNEQFFGPGTRLTVL.

This clonotype was observed a few times. A much larger clone differs by one base, so this may be a read error. This chain uses TRBV29-1 with TRBJ2-7; unclear D gene. V gave up 7 bases and J gave up 11 bases, with 15 bases separating them. Germline V gene lookup returns CDR1 SQVTM and CDR2 ANQGSEA. This CDR3 contains 10 residues. The CDR3 region is CSASGRGEYF. CDR3 coding DNA: TGCAGCGCCTCCGGCCGTGGGGAGTACTTC.

The genes are TRBV6-5 and TRBJ1-6; D call uncertain. CDR3 size: 12 residues. V dropped 5 bases and J dropped 10 bases, with 9 bases sitting between them. Germline V gene data show CDR1 as MNHEY and CDR2 as SVGAGI. CDR3 nucleotides: TGTGCCAGCAGTCCCCCGAGGTCACCCCTCCACTTT. It is translated as CASSPPRSPLHF.

This clonotype was counted ten times or more. This chain joins TRBV20-1 and TRBJ1-6; TRBD1 matches 7 bases. This CDR3 is 15 amino acids long. Unmatched junction bases numbered 5, after V lost 0 bases and J lost 6 bases. CDR1 and CDR2 (germline): DFQATT, SNEGSKA (reference sequence). The CDR3 is CSAREGTVVNSPLHF. CDR3 nucleotide sequence: TGCAGTGCTAGAGAGGGGACAGTAGTTAATTCACCCCTCCACTTT.

This chain connects TRBV12-3 or TRBV12-4 to TRBJ2-1, with 8 bases identical to TRBD1. This CDR3 is 13 amino acids long. V shed 5 bases, J shed 9 bases, and the junction held 6 bases outside the gene matches. The CDR3 DNA reads as TGTGCCAGCAGTGCCATTGACAGGGGTGAGCAGTTCTTC. Protein sequence: CASSAIDRGEQFF.

This clonotype has more than one count but fewer than ten. This chain connects TRBV30 to TRBJ2-5; tentative D call: TRBD2 (5 bases). V was clipped by 0 bases and J by 5 bases, with 10 bases between them. Germline CDR1 is GTSNPN and CDR2 is SVGIG (reference sequence). The CDR3 is made up of 13 amino acids. DNA of the CDR3: TGTGCCTGGAGTGTAAGGCGGGCGGAGACCCAGTACTTC. As protein: CAWSVRRAETQYF.

This chain links TRBV6-1 with TRBJ2-1; 7 nucleotides match TRBD2. Germline CDR1 MNHNS, CDR2 SASEGT. With 4 bases clipped from V and 9 bases from J, the junction kept 9 bases outside the gene matches. The CDR3 runs to 14 residues. Here the CDR3 reads CASSAWGEGREQFF. The CDR3 bases are TGTGCCAGCAGTGCGTGGGGGGAGGGGCGTGAGCAGTTCTTC.

This chain joins TRBV24-1 and TRBJ2-7; no clear D. Near its end, the DNA agrees better with TRBJ2-5, so the J call may be wrong. This CDR3 spans 15 amino acids. Germline V gene sequence: CDR1 KGHDR, CDR2 SFDVKD. In DNA form, the CDR3 reads TGTGCCACCAGTGATATCCGGACGGATGAAGAGACCCAGTACTTC. It codes for CATSDIRTDEETQYF.

For this clonotype: This may be a read error: a much more frequent sequence differs by one nucleotide. The V call is TRBV2, the J call TRBJ2-3; 9 bases are shared with TRBD2. V lost 8 bases, J lost 7 bases, and 16 bases stayed unmatched. The CDR3 totals 16 residues. Germline-derived CDR1 and CDR2 are SNHLY and FYNNEI. The CDR3 DNA follows: TGTGCCAGCGGCCGGGGGGGACTAGCAAAGTCCAATACGCAGTATTTT. Translation: CASGRGGLAKSNTQYF.

The rearrangement uses TRBV6-2 or TRBV6-3 and TRBJ1-5; D unresolved. Germline V lookup: CDR1 MNHEY, CDR2 SVGEGT. Trimming left V 6 bases short and J 0 bases short, with 15 bases between. The CDR3 consists of 16 residues. The CDR3 reads CASSRSRGGSNQPQHF. The CDR3 coding sequence is TGTGCCAGCAGCCGATCCCGGGGAGGTAGCAATCAGCCCCAGCATTTT.

This chain connects TRBV7-3 to TRBJ2-1; D uncertain. Near its end, the DNA agrees better with TRBJ2-7, so the J call may be wrong. The CDR3 contains 15 residues. In germline, CDR1 is SGHTA, CDR2 FQGTGA. The CDR3 DNA sequence: TGTGCCAGCAGCCGCCAGAGTTCGGCTTTTAATGAGCAGTACTTC. Translating gives CASSRQSSAFNEQYF.

This clonotype was observed many times. This chain uses TRBV12-3 or TRBV12-4 with TRBJ2-1; D assignment may be TRBD1 or TRBD2 (6 bases each). The CDR3 spans 13 residues. V lost 5 bases and J 5 bases, leaving 10 bases between the germline ends. CDR3 residues: CASSAGHNNEQFF. In DNA form, the CDR3 reads TGTGCCAGCAGTGCGGGACATAACAATGAGCAGTTCTTC.

This clonotype was seen more than once but under ten times. This chain connects TRBV20-1 to TRBJ2-3; 11 bases agree with TRBD2. This CDR3 region has 16 residues. The germline V gene encodes CDR1 DFQATT and CDR2 SNEGSKA (reference sequence). V was clipped by 3 bases and J by 3 bases; unmatched bases: 8. The CDR3 spells CSARNLAGGLTDTQYF. CDR3 DNA sequence: TGCAGTGCTAGGAACCTAGCGGGGGGCCTAACAGATACGCAGTATTTT.

J is TRBJ2-3 and V is TRBV11-2; D is perhaps TRBD1 (8 bases). The CDR3 runs to 15 residues. Germline lookup yields CDR1 SGHAT and CDR2 FQNNGV. The V gene lost 5 bases and the J gene lost 4 bases, with 16 bases spanning the gap. DNA of the CDR3: TGTGCCAGCAGCCTCGGACAGGGAGGGGCAGATACGCAGTATTTT. Its protein product is CASSLGQGGADTQYF.

With regard to this clonotype: A single base separates this from a much larger clone, so it may be a read error. The chain carries TRBV3-1 and TRBJ2-1; 7 bases are shared with TRBD2. Germline V CDR1 and CDR2: LGHDT, YNNKEL (reference sequence). CDR3 length equals 17 residues. V shed 1 base, J shed 0 bases, and the junction held 6 bases outside the gene matches. The CDR3 loop reads CASSQVSGKYSYNEQFF. In DNA, the CDR3 is TGTGCCAGCAGCCAAGTCAGCGGGAAATACTCCTACAATGAGCAGTTCTTC.

The V gene is TRBV4-1, the J gene TRBJ2-4; D ambiguous. The end of the DNA is better explained by TRBJ2-7, so the J call may be wrong. This CDR3 spans 13 amino acids. Germline assignment: CDR1 MGHRA and CDR2 YSYEKL. As DNA, the CDR3 is TGCGCCAGCAGCCAAGGATCAGTGCACGAGCAGTACTTC. Protein sequence: CASSQGSVHEQYF.